This T cell receptor beta chain was sequenced during a study of response to subunit inactivated influenza vaccine. Study-level points and caveats: Each seasonal influenza vaccination, the authors suggested, recruits few new T cells.

TCRdb independently ran MiXCR on the RT-PCR reads; one entry per CDR3 protein. Of under 550,000 distinct CDR3 sequences listed, approximately 7.2% were seen once; the top ten hold around 13%. V was shortened by 6 bases and J by 10 bases, with 13 bases between the two germline ends. CDR3 length equals 12 residues. CDR1 MNHEY and CDR2 SVGAGI come from the germline V gene. In its sample, this clonotype was seen a few times. Its antigen is currently unknown. The TCR comes from a man between 50 and 75 years old who received an inactivated influenza vaccine. The chain joins TRBV6-5 to TRBJ2-1; D is undetermined. The sequenced sample was PBMCs from blood, obtained around 2 years after vaccination. CDR3 sequence reads: CASSKGPQEQFF. For the CDR3, the DNA is TGTGCCAGCAGCAAGGGCCCACAGGAGCAGTTCTTC.